The rows below give T cell receptor beta chains drawn from one sample of a study of blood T cell repertoires in COVID-19. Method: immunoSEQ multiplex PCR; TCRdb's copy keeps in-frame clones and lacks some. The sample has over 250,000 clones; more than 80% are singletons. Sequencing input: PBMCs or T cells enriched from blood (not recorded which). The origin of the receptors is a young woman who had recovered from COVID-19. Each CDR3 is given with its conserved first and last residue. The D gene is left open where the match is weak. Expanded clones get a size class; other rows say once, few or many, or leave the size out.

J: TRBJ1-4; V: TRBV30; D: -; size: -; DNA: TGTGCCTGGAGCGGAAGGCAGGGGAAACTGTTTTTT; CDR3: CAWSGRQGKLFF
J: TRBJ2-7; V: TRBV19; D: -; size: -; DNA: TGTGCCAGTAGTATAGTCACAGGACCCTCCTACGAGCAGTACTTC; CDR3: CASSIVTGPSYEQYF
J: TRBJ2-1; V: TRBV3-1/TRBV3-2; D: TRBD2; size: -; DNA: TGTGCCAGCAGCCAATCGTCTAGCGGATACAATGAGCAGTTCTTC; CDR3: CASSQSSSGYNEQFF
J: TRBJ1-5; V: TRBV7-2; D: -; size: -; DNA: TGTGCCAGCAGTTATAACTCCGGGAACATGGGTCGGCCCCAGCATTTT; CDR3: CASSYNSGNMGRPQHF
J: TRBJ1-3; V: TRBV10-3; D: -; size: -; DNA: TGTGCCATCAGTGATTCGCGCTCTGGAAACACCATATATTTT; CDR3: CAISDSRSGNTIYF
J: TRBJ1-4; V: TRBV28; D: -; size: -; DNA: TGTGCCAGCAGTGGGCAGGGTAATAATGAAAAACTGTTTTTT; CDR3: CASSGQGNNEKLFF
J: TRBJ2-1; V: TRBV9; D: TRBD1; size: -; DNA: TGTGCCAGCAGCGTAGCAGGGGGTACATCCTACAATGAGCAGTTCTTC; CDR3: CASSVAGGTSYNEQFF
J: TRBJ2-5; V: TRBV4-3; D: TRBD2; size: few; DNA: TGCGCCAGCAGCCCCGGGGGGGCGGGAGGGCAAGAGACCCAGTACTTC; CDR3: CASSPGGAGGQETQYF
J: TRBJ2-3; V: TRBV10-3; D: -; size: -; DNA: TGTGCCATCAAGGCTCTAGCTAGCACAGATACGCAGTATTTT; CDR3: CAIKALASTDTQYF
J: TRBJ2-1; V: TRBV9; D: -; size: -; DNA: TGTGCCAGCAGCGTAGCGTACTCCTCGAGCTCCTACAATGAGCAGTTCTTC; CDR3: CASSVAYSSSSYNEQFF
J: TRBJ1-5; V: TRBV6-1; D: -; size: -; DNA: TGTGCCAGCAGTGTCGTAGGAGCGGGGAGCAATCAGCCCCAGCATTTT; CDR3: CASSVVGAGSNQPQHF
J: TRBJ1-5; V: TRBV28; D: TRBD1; size: -; DNA: TGTGCCAGCAGGGGGGGACAGGGGAATCAGCCCCAGCATTTT; CDR3: CASRGGQGNQPQHF
J: TRBJ2-7; V: TRBV6-6; D: -; size: -; DNA: TGTGCCAGCAGTTATGCACTAAGATACGAGCAGTACTTC; CDR3: CASSYALRYEQYF
J: TRBJ2-7; V: TRBV5-8; D: TRBD2; size: -; DNA: TGTGCCAGCAGCTTTCTACACCATAGCGGGAGAGGTCCCTCCTACGAGCAGTACTTC; CDR3: CASSFLHHSGRGPSYEQYF
J: TRBJ1-1; V: TRBV5-1; D: -; size: -; DNA: TGCGCCAGCAGCTCTAACCTAAACACTGAAGCTTTCTTT; CDR3: CASSSNLNTEAFF